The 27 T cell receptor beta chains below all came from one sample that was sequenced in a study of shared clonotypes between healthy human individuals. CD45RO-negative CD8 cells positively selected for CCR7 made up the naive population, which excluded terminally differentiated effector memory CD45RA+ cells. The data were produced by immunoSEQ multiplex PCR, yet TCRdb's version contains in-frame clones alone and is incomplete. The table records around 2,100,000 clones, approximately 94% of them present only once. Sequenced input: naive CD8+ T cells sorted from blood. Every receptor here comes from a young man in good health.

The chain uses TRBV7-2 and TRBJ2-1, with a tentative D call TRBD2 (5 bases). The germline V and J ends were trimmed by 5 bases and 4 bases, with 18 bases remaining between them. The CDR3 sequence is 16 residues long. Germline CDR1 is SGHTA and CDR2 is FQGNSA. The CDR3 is CASSLSGPLLYNEQFF. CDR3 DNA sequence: TGTGCCAGCAGCCTGAGCGGCCCTCTATTATACAATGAGCAGTTCTTC.

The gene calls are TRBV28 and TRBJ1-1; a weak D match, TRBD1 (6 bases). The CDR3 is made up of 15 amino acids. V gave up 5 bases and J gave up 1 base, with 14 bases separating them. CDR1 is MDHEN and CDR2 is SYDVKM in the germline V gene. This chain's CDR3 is CASSAQGTQNTEAFF. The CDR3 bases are TGTGCCAGCAGTGCCCAGGGGACGCAGAACACTGAAGCTTTCTTT.

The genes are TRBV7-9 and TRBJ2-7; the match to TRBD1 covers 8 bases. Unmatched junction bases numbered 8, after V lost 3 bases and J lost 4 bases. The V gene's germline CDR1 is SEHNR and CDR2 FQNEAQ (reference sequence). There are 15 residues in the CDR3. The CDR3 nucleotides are TGTGCCAGCAGCTTTCCGGACAGGGTTTCTTACGAGCAGTACTTC. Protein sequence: CASSFPDRVSYEQYF.

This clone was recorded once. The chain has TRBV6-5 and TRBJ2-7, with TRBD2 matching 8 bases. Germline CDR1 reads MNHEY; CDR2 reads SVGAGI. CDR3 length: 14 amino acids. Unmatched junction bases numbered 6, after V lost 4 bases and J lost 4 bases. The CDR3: CASSSGLEIYEQYF. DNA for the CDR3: TGTGCCAGCAGTTCGGGACTAGAAATTTACGAGCAGTACTTC.

The CDR3 nucleotides read TGCGCCAGCAGCTTGGGGACAGCGAACACAGATACGCAGTATTTT. Translated, it gives CASSLGTANTDTQYF. V gene TRBV5-1 combines with J gene TRBJ2-3, with D maybe TRBD1 (6 bases). Trimming left V 0 bases short and J 2 bases short, with 10 bases between. CDR1 and CDR2 from the germline V gene are SGHRS and YFSETQ. The CDR3 contains 15 residues.

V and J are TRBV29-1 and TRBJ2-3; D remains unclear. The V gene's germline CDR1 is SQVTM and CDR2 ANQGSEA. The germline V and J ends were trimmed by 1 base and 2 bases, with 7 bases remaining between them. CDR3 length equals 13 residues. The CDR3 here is CSVEGGNTDTQYF. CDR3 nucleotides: TGCAGCGTTGAAGGTGGGAACACAGATACGCAGTATTTT.

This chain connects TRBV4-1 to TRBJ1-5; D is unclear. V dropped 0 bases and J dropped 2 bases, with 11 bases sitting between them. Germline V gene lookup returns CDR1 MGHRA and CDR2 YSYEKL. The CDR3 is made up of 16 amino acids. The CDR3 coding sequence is TGCGCCAGCAGCCAAGAATGGGGTATCGGCAATCAGCCCCAGCATTTT. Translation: CASSQEWGIGNQPQHF.

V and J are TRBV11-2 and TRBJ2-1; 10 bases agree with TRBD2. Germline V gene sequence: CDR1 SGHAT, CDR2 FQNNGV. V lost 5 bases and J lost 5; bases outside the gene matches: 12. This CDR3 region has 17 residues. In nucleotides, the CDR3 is TGTGCCAGCAGCCTTCTCCAGGTACTAGCGGGAAACAATGAGCAGTTCTTC. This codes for CASSLLQVLAGNNEQFF.

The CDR3 DNA sequence: TGCGCCAGCAGCCATCAACCGGGCGGGGACTATTACACAGATACGCAGTATTTT. It is translated as CASSHQPGGDYYTDTQYF. The chain links TRBV4-3 to TRBJ2-3; 7 nucleotides match TRBD2. Trimming at V came to 3 bases and at J to 2 bases, leaving 14 bases not matched to a gene. This CDR3 is 18 amino acids long. In germline, CDR1 is LGHNA, CDR2 YSLEER.

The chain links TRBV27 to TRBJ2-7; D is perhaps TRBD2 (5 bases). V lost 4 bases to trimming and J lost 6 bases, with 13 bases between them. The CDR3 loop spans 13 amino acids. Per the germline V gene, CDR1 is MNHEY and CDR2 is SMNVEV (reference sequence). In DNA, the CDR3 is TGTGCCAGCAGTTCCCCCTCGGGATCCGAGCAGTACTTC. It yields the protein CASSSPSGSEQYF.

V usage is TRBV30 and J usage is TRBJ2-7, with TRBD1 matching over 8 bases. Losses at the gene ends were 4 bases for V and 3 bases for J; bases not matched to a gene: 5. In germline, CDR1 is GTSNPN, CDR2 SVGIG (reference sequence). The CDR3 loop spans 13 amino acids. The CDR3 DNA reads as TGTGCCTGGACCGAGGGGACAGGCTACGAGCAGTACTTC. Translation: CAWTEGTGYEQYF. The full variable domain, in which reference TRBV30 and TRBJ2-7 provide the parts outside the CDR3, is SQTIHQWPATLVQPVGSPLSLECTVEGTSNPNLYWYRQAAGRGLQLLFYSVGIGQISSEVPQNLSASRPQDRQFILSSKKLLLSDSGFYLCAWTEGTGYEQYFGPGTRLTVT.

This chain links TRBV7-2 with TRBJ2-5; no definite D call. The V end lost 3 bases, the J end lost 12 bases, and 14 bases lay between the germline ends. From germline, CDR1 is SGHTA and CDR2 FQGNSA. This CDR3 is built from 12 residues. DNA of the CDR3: TGTGCCAGCAGCTTTTATGGGCCTCCTGAGTACTTC. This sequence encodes CASSFYGPPEYF.

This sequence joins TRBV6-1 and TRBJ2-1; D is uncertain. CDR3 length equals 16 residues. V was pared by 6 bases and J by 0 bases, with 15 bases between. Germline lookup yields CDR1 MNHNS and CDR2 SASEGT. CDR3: CASSEWVALSYNEQFF. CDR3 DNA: TGTGCCAGCAGCGAATGGGTAGCCCTCTCCTACAATGAGCAGTTCTTC.

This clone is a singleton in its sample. CDR3 bases: TGTGCCAGCAGCGCCCCTCACTGGGACAGGAGTGCAGATACGCAGTATTTT. This codes for CASSAPHWDRSADTQYF. The chain carries TRBV11-2 and TRBJ2-3; 8 bases are a match to TRBD1. J gave up 4 bases and V 5 bases, and 14 bases lay outside the gene matches. CDR1 and CDR2 from the germline V gene are SGHAT and FQNNGV. The CDR3 contains 17 residues.

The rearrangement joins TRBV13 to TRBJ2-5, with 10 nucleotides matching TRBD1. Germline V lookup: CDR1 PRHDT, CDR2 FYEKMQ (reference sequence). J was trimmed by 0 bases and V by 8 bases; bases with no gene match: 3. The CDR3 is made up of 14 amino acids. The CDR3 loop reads CASLDRGYQETQYF. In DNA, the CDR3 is TGTGCCAGCTTGGACAGGGGGTACCAAGAGACCCAGTACTTC.

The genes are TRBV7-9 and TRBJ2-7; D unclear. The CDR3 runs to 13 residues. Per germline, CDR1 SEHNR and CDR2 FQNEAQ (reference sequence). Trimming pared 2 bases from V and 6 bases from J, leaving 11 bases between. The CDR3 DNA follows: TGTGCCAGCAGCTTATCGGCGGCAGGCGAGCAGTACTTC. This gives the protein CASSLSAAGEQYF.

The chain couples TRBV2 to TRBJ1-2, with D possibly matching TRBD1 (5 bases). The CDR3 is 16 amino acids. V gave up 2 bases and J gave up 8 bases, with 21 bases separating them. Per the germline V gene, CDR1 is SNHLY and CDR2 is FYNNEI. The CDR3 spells CASSEYLERWGDGYTF. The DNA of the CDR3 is TGTGCCAGCAGTGAATATCTAGAGCGTTGGGGGGACGGCTACACCTTC. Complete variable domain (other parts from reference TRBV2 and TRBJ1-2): EPEVTQTPSHQVTQMGQEVILRCVPISNHLYFYWYRQILGQKVEFLVSFYNNEISEKSEIFDDQFSVERPDGSNFTLKIRSTKLEDSAMYFCASSEYLERWGDGYTFGSGTRLTVV.

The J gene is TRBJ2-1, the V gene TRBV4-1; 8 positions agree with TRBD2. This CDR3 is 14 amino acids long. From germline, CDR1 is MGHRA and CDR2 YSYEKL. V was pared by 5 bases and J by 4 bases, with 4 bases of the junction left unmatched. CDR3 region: CASSTRGGYNEQFF. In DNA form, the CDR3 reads TGCGCCAGCAGCACCCGGGGGGGATACAATGAGCAGTTCTTC.

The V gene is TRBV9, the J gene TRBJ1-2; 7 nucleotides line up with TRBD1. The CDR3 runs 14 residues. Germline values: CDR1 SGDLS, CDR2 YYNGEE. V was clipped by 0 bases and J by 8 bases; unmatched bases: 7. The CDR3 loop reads CASSVETGTGGYTF. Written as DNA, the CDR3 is TGTGCCAGCAGCGTAGAGACAGGGACGGGGGGCTACACCTTC.

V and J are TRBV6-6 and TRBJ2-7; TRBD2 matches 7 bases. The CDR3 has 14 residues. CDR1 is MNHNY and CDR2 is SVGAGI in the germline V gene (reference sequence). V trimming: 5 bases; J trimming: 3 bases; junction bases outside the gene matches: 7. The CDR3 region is CASSGTSADYEQYF. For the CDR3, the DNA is TGTGCCAGCAGTGGAACTAGCGCTGACTACGAGCAGTACTTC.

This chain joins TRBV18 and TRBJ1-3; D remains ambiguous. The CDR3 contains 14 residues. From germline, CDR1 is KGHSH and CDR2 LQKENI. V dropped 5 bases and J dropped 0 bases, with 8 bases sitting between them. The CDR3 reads CASSGANSGNTIYF. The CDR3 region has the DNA TGTGCCAGCTCAGGAGCGAACTCTGGAAACACCATATATTTT.

The CDR3 loop is CATSSPLAGGVETQYF. The CDR3 DNA follows: TGTGCCACCAGCAGCCCCCTAGCGGGGGGCGTGGAGACCCAGTACTTC. The chain joins TRBV15 to TRBJ2-5, with 11 bases fitting TRBD2. V trimming: 3 bases; J trimming: 5 bases; junction bases outside the gene matches: 8. Germline V gene sequence: CDR1 LNHNV, CDR2 YYDKDF (reference sequence). The CDR3 has 16 amino acids.

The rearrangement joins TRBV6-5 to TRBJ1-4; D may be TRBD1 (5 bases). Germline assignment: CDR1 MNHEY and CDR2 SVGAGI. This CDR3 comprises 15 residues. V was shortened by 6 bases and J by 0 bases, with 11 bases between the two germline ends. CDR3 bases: TGTGCCAGCAGGACAGAATTTGCAACTAATGAAAAACTGTTTTTT. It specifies CASRTEFATNEKLFF.

The CDR3 is CASSLSASGYYGYTF. CDR3 nucleotides: TGTGCCAGCAGTTTAAGTGCCTCGGGCTACTATGGCTACACCTTC. The genes are TRBV27 and TRBJ1-2, with unresolved D. V was cut by 2 bases and J by 3 bases, with 13 bases left in between. CDR3 length: 15 residues. Germline loops: CDR1 MNHEY, CDR2 SMNVEV (reference sequence).

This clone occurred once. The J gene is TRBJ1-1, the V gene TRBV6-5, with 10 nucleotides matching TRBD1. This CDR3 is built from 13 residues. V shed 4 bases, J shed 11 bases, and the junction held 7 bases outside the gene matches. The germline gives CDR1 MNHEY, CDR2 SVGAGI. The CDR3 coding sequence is TGTGCCAGCAGTTTGGACAGGGGGAAACAGGCTTTCTTT. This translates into CASSLDRGKQAFF.

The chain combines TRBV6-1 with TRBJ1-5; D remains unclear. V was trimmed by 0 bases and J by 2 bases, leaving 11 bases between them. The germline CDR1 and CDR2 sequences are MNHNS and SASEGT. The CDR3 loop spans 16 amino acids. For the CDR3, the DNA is TGTGCCAGCAGTGAAGCGGGAGGGATGGGCAATCAGCCCCAGCATTTT. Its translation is CASSEAGGMGNQPQHF.

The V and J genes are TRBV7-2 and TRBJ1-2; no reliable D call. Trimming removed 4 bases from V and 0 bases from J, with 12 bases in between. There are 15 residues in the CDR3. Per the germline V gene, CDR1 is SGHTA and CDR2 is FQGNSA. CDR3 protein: CASSSTGSSNYGYTF. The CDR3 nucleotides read TGTGCCAGCAGCTCGACGGGCAGTTCTAACTATGGCTACACCTTC.